The T cell receptor (beta chain) under discussion was sequenced for a study of CD8 T cells in ankylosing spondylitis. Study-level results: The study identified a TCR beta motif of under ten highly homologous variants that appeared characteristic of ankylosing spondylitis blood. Some of the motif variants had earlier been found in reactive arthritis patients' fluid and blood. Disease-linked clones reportedly showed significant enrichment in matched ankylosing spondylitis synovial fluid.

Germline loops: CDR1 GTSNPN, CDR2 SVGIG (reference sequence). The V and J ends lost 0 bases and 5 bases, in that order; junction bases with no gene match: 5. CDR3 length equals 14 residues. TCR beta libraries were made by quantitative 5'-RACE with molecular barcodes. TCRdb re-called the 5' RACE reads with MiXCR, one entry per CDR3 protein. The sample contains 150,000 to 200,000 distinct CDR3 sequences, 25% to 35% of which appear only once. About this clonotype itself: Its antigen is undetermined.

V gene TRBV30 combines with J gene TRBJ2-3; the match to TRBD2 covers 7 bases. This TCR came from a male donor with ankylosing spondylitis. Sequencing input: synovial fluid, either unsorted or a sorted T cell fraction (not recorded which). Here the CDR3 reads CAWSVYGEGDTQYF. The CDR3 DNA reads as TGTGCCTGGAGTGTATACGGGGAGGGAGATACGCAGTATTTT. Looking up the rest from reference TRBV30 and TRBJ2-3 gives the full variable domain: SQTIHQWPATLVQPVGSPLSLECTVEGTSNPNLYWYRQAAGRGLQLLFYSVGIGQISSEVPQNLSASRPQDRQFILSSKKLLLSDSGFYLCAWSVYGEGDTQYFGPGTRLTVL.